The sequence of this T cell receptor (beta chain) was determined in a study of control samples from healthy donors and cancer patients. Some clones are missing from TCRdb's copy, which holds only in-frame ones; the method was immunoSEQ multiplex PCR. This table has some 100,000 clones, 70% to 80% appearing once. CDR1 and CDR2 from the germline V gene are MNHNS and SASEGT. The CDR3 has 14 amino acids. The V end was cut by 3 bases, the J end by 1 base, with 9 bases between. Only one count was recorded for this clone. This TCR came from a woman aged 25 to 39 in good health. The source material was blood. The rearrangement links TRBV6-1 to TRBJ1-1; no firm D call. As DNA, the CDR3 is TGTGCCAGCAGTGATCGTAGGTCGAACACTGAAGCTTTCTTT. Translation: CASSDRRSNTEAFF.